A selection of T cell receptor beta chains follows, all from one sample in a study of T-cell memory formation after mild COVID-19. TCRdb re-called the 5' RACE reads with MiXCR, one entry per CDR3 protein. Of roughly 200,000 distinct CDR3 sequences listed, around 16% are singletons. The sequenced sample was PBMCs or a T cell subset sorted from them (not recorded which). These receptors were taken from an adult woman who had mild COVID-19 (a few samples of this study predate the infection). Cell type and time point are not known. The CDR3 runs from the conserved cysteine through the conserved F or W.

TRBV7-2	TRBJ1-1	CASSSGGKGTEAFF
TRBV7-9	TRBJ1-1	CASSLGQGATEAFF
TRBV7-8	TRBJ2-3	CASSSGGPPDTQYF
TRBV27	TRBJ2-7	CASSYPGQAYEQYF
TRBV20-1	TRBJ1-4	CSVSASYEKLFF
TRBV6-2/TRBV6-3	TRBJ1-1	CASSYSISRGNTEAFF
TRBV11-2	TRBJ2-1	CASSSRGAAGNEQFF
TRBV6-2/TRBV6-3	TRBJ2-4	CASSARTNSGRVSRNIQYF
TRBV5-1	TRBJ2-3	CASSRPQDTQYF
TRBV20-1	TRBJ2-1	CSARDAASIGYNEQFF
TRBV10-3	TRBJ1-3	CAISEMRSGNTIYF
TRBV7-8	TRBJ2-1	CASSSTDLNNEQFF
TRBV7-2	TRBJ1-5	CASSLSQGFNQPQHF
TRBV29-1	TRBJ2-1	CSVGQSSYNEQFF
TRBV5-1	TRBJ2-7	CASSLVLASHTGPYEQYF
TRBV4-1	TRBJ2-1	CASSRLSSYGVYNEQFF
TRBV6-2/TRBV6-3	TRBJ2-1	CASSDSGGGYNEQFF
TRBV12-3/TRBV12-4	TRBJ2-1	CASSFGTESKEFF
TRBV24-1	TRBJ2-3	CATNGRATDTQYF
TRBV2	TRBJ2-7	CASSETASSANEQYF
TRBV7-9	TRBJ1-4	CASSFAPGLGEKLFF
TRBV4-2	TRBJ1-2	CASSQSTVRDRDFYGYTF
TRBV4-2	TRBJ1-2	CASSQDQGQRF
TRBV7-9	TRBJ1-5	CASSLGQIANQPQHF
TRBV20-1	TRBJ2-5	CSARPTGETQYF
TRBV20-1	TRBJ2-5	CSAIVGETQYF
TRBV7-8	TRBJ1-2	CASSQGQNYGYTF
TRBV7-2	TRBJ2-1	CASSSGRTENNEQFF